This T cell receptor (beta chain) derives from a study of cytomegalovirus exposure and HLA in healthy donors. Study overall: In a previous analysis, 110 million or so unique TCR beta sequences were found from approximately 180 million T cells. Overall study results and limits: The authors later linked a missense DCLRE1C variant to TCR beta V- and J-gene trimming. In presence/absence analyses, roughly uniform sequencing depth across donors was assumed.

Comment on this clone: The antigen remains undetermined.

It was with 60 Vbeta and 13 Jbeta primers that the PCR ran. Method: immunoSEQ multiplex PCR; TCRdb's copy keeps in-frame clones and lacks some. Listed are under 130,000 clones; around 3.2% falls within the top ten. The CDR3 is 15 amino acids. Germline V gene sequence: CDR1 SGHRS, CDR2 YFSETQ. Trimming removed 5 bases from V and 4 bases from J, with 18 bases in between. This rearrangement joins TRBV5-1 to TRBJ1-1; D possibly corresponds to TRBD1 (6 bases). The TCR sequence derives from a middle-aged man in good health and CMV-seronegative. The sample comprised PBMCs. The CDR3, as DNA: TGCGCCAGCAGACTTACAGTACAGGGCCGCACTGAAGCTTTCTTT. Residues: CASRLTVQGRTEAFF.